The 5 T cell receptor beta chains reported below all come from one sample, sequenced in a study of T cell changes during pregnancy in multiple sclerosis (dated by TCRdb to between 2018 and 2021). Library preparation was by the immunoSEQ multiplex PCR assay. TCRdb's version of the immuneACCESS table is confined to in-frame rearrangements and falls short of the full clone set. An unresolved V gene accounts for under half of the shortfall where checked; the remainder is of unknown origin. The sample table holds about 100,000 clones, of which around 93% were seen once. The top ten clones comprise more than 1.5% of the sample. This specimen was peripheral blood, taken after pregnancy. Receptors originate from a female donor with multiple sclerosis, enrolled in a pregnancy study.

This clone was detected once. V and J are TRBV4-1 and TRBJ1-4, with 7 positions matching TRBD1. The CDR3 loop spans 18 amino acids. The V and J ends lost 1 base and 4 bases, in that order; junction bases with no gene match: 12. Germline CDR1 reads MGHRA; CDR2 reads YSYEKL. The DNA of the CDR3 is TGCGCCAGCAGCCAAGGGGGGGCAACAGGGGATTATAATGAAAAACTGTTTTTT. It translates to CASSQGGATGDYNEKLFF.

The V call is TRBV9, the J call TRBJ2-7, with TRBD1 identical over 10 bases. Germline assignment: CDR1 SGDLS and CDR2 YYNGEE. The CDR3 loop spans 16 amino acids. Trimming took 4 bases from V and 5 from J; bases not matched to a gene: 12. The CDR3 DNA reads TGTGCCAGCAGCATAGACGGGACAGGGGTTCTCCACGAGCAGTACTTC. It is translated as CASSIDGTGVLHEQYF.

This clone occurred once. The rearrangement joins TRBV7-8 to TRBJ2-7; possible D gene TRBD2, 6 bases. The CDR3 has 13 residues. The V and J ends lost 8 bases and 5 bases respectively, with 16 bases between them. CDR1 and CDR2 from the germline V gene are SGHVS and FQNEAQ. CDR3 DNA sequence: TGTGCCAGCGGTGGGCTAGCGTGGGACGAGCAGTACTTC. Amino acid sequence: CASGGLAWDEQYF.

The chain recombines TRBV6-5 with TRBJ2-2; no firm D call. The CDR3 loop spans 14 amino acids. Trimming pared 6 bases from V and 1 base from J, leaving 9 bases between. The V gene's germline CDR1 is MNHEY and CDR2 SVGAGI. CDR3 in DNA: TGTGCCAGCAGCCGCTCGGGGAACACCGGGGAGCTGTTTTTT. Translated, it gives CASSRSGNTGELFF.

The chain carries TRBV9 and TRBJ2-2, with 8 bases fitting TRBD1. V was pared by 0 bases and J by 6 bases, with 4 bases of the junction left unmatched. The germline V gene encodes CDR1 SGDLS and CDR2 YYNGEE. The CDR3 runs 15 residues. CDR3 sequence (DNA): TGTGCCAGCAGCGTAGGGCAGGGGGCCTCCGGGGAGCTGTTTTTT. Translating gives CASSVGQGASGELFF.